A selection of T cell receptor beta chains follows, all from one sample in a study of technical replicates of blood from a few donors. Profiling relied on immunoSEQ multiplex PCR, and the TCRdb table lists in-frame clones only, not all of them. The sample shows under 35,000 clones, approximately 90% of them seen only once. The sample consisted of PBMCs. These receptors originate from a human donor in good health. Some clones in this sample may be carry-over from other donors' samples. Each CDR3 is given with its conserved first and last residue. A D gene is named only where the DNA matches it firmly. Expanded clones are given a class, and other clones once, few, many or no size at all.

CDR3 protein	CDR3 DNA	clone size	J gene	V gene	D gene	CDR3 length
CASSPWTGGEYGYTF	TGTGCCAGCAGCCCGTGGACAGGGGGCGAATATGGCTACACCTTC	NA	TRBJ1-2	TRBV7-2	TRBD1	15
CASSDWRIQGSSPLHF	TGTGCCAGCAGTGATTGGCGTATACAGGGCTCCTCACCCCTCCACTTT	NA	TRBJ1-6	TRBV6-1	NA	16
CAISQPPGLANTGELFF	TGTGCCATCAGTCAACCCCCGGGACTAGCCAACACCGGGGAGCTGTTTTTT	NA	TRBJ2-2	TRBV10-3	TRBD2	17
CASSSDSYTGELFF	TGTGCCAGCAGCTCGGACAGCTACACCGGGGAGCTGTTTTTT	NA	TRBJ2-2	TRBV7-9	NA	14
CASSHRGILKNPTQYF	TGTGCCAGCAGCCATCGAGGTATTCTAAAGAATCCGACCCAGTACTTC	NA	TRBJ2-5	TRBV14	NA	16
CASSNGLADNEQFF	TGTGCCAGCAGTAACGGACTAGCGGACAATGAGCAGTTCTTC	NA	TRBJ2-1	TRBV7-3	TRBD2	14
CASSLSRGAPVETQYF	TGCGCCAGCAGCTTGTCGCGGGGGGCCCCAGTGGAGACCCAGTACTTC	NA	TRBJ2-5	TRBV5-1	TRBD2	16
CASSLAGAQETQYF	TGTGCCAGCAGTCTAGCGGGGGCCCAAGAGACCCAGTACTTC	once	TRBJ2-5	TRBV7-3	TRBD2	14
CASSGLSSTDTQYF	TGTGCCAGCAGTGGACTATCAAGCACAGATACGCAGTATTTT	NA	TRBJ2-3	TRBV2	NA	14
CASSDQAYEQYF	TGTGCCAGCAGTGATCAGGCCTACGAGCAGTACTTC	once	TRBJ2-7	TRBV2	NA	12
CASSLGAPNNSPLHF	TGTGCCAGCAGCTTAGGGGCGCCCAATAATTCACCCCTCCACTTT	NA	TRBJ1-6	TRBV11-2	NA	15
CASSYNGENQPQHF	TGTGCCAGCAGTTACAACGGGGAAAATCAGCCCCAGCATTTT	NA	TRBJ1-5	TRBV6-6	NA	14
CASSGTGGYNQPQHF	TGTGCCAGCAGCGGGACTGGGGGATACAATCAGCCCCAGCATTTT	NA	TRBJ1-5	TRBV5-5	NA	15
CASGPTRGLVEQFF	TGTGCTAGTGGTCCGACGCGGGGCCTGGTTGAGCAGTTCTTC	NA	TRBJ2-1	TRBV12-5	NA	14
CASSYRGQGALEQYF	TGTGCCAGCAGTTACAGGGGGCAAGGAGCCCTCGAGCAGTACTTC	NA	TRBJ2-7	TRBV6-5	TRBD1	15
CASSDPQGAYSNQPQHF	TGTGCCAGCAGTGACCCACAGGGGGCGTACAGCAATCAGCCCCAGCATTTT	NA	TRBJ1-5	TRBV6-1	TRBD1	17
CASSQEADSFYNEQFF	TGCGCCAGCAGCCAAGAGGCAGACAGCTTCTACAATGAGCAGTTCTTC	NA	TRBJ2-1	TRBV4-3	NA	16
CASSLVYRRQSGNTIYF	TGTGCCAGCAGCTTAGTGTACAGGCGGCAATCTGGAAACACCATATATTTT	once	TRBJ1-3	TRBV7-2	NA	17
CASSLAGREETQYF	TGCGCCAGCAGCTTGGCCGGCAGGGAAGAGACCCAGTACTTC	NA	TRBJ2-5	TRBV5-1	NA	14
CASSQAAGTEAFF	TGCGCCAGCAGCCAGGCGGCCGGGACTGAAGCTTTCTTT	NA	TRBJ1-1	TRBV4-1	NA	13
CSARQNYGYTF	TGCAGTGCTAGGCAGAACTATGGCTACACCTTC	NA	TRBJ1-2	TRBV20-1	NA	11
CASSFRQGDTEAFF	TGTGCCAGCAGTTTCCGACAGGGGGACACTGAAGCTTTCTTT	NA	TRBJ1-1	TRBV6-5	TRBD1	14
CAWSVAQGRGDQPQHF	TGTGCCTGGAGTGTAGCACAGGGGCGCGGGGATCAGCCCCAGCATTTT	NA	TRBJ1-5	TRBV30	TRBD1	16
CASSGRPGQNYEQYF	TGTGCCAGTAGTGGTCGACCGGGACAAAACTACGAGCAGTACTTC	NA	TRBJ2-7	TRBV19	NA	15
CAWSGGVQETQYF	TGTGCCTGGAGTGGGGGAGTCCAAGAGACCCAGTACTTC	once	TRBJ2-5	TRBV30	NA	13
CSPGSTEAFF	TGCAGTCCGGGGAGCACTGAAGCTTTCTTT	NA	TRBJ1-1	TRBV20-1	NA	10
CASSASNYGYTF	TGTGCCAGCAGTGCCAGTAACTATGGCTACACCTTC	NA	TRBJ1-2	TRBV25-1	NA	12
CASSYNRETGYTF	TGCGCCAGCAGCTACAACAGGGAAACTGGCTACACCTTC	NA	TRBJ1-2	TRBV4-3	NA	13
CASRRQGLNTEAFF	TGTGCCAGTAGAAGACAGGGATTAAACACTGAAGCTTTCTTT	once	TRBJ1-1	TRBV19	TRBD1	14
CASGKNGGNSPLHF	TGTGCTAGTGGTAAGAACGGGGGTAATTCACCCCTCCACTTT	NA	TRBJ1-6	TRBV12-5	NA	14
CATTGSSGNTIYF	TGTGCCACCACAGGCTCCTCTGGAAACACCATATATTTT	NA	TRBJ1-3	TRBV6-1	NA	13
CASSYDGQNGYTF	TGTGCCAGCAGTTACGATGGCCAGAATGGCTACACCTTC	NA	TRBJ1-2	TRBV6-6	NA	13
CATSGTESSYNEQFF	TGTGCCACCAGCGGGACTGAAAGCTCCTACAATGAGCAGTTCTTC	NA	TRBJ2-1	TRBV15	NA	15
CASSQGRARGRGANVLTF	TGCGCCAGCAGCCAAGGCCGGGCCAGGGGACGGGGGGCCAACGTCCTGACTTTC	NA	TRBJ2-6	TRBV4-1	NA	18
CASSPRTTSGGFGETQYF	TGTGCCAGCAGCCCGAGGACGACTAGCGGGGGTTTCGGGGAGACCCAGTACTTC	NA	TRBJ2-5	TRBV9	TRBD2	18
CASSLGAGGLRETQYF	TGTGCCAGCAGCTTAGGGGCAGGGGGGTTACGGGAGACCCAGTACTTC	NA	TRBJ2-5	TRBV7-2	NA	16
CASKGANYGYTF	TGTGCCAGCAAGGGGGCTAACTATGGCTACACCTTC	NA	TRBJ1-2	TRBV6-5	NA	12
CASTSDTGELFF	TGTGCCAGCACCTCTGACACCGGGGAGCTGTTTTTT	NA	TRBJ2-2	TRBV7-9	NA	12
CSVASRRGGTDTQYF	TGCAGCGTTGCATCGAGGCGGGGCGGCACAGATACGCAGTATTTT	NA	TRBJ2-3	TRBV29-1	NA	15
CASSLDRSSVGNTIYF	TGCGCCAGCAGCTTGGACAGGAGCTCTGTCGGAAACACCATATATTTT	NA	TRBJ1-3	TRBV5-1	NA	16
CASSDSGGGGTDTQYF	TGTGCCAGCAGTGACTCTGGCGGGGGGGGCACAGATACGCAGTATTTT	NA	TRBJ2-3	TRBV6-4	TRBD2	16
CASSLNPPTSAGNEQFF	TGTGCCAGCAGCTTAAACCCCCCGACTAGCGCGGGCAATGAGCAGTTCTTC	NA	TRBJ2-1	TRBV7-3	TRBD2	17
CASRPIGGEQYF	TGTGCCAGCAGACCGATCGGGGGCGAGCAGTACTTC	NA	TRBJ2-7	TRBV7-6	NA	12
CASSLSGTGLSGELFF	TGTGCCAGCAGCTTGTCCGGGACAGGGCTATCCGGGGAGCTGTTTTTT	NA	TRBJ2-2	TRBV5-4	TRBD1	16
CASSQGGTPKTYEQYF	TGTGCCAGCAGCCAAGGGGGGACACCCAAGACTTACGAGCAGTACTTC	NA	TRBJ2-7	TRBV4-2	NA	16
CASSLGASLTDTQYF	TGTGCCAGCAGCTTAGGGGCTAGCTTGACAGATACGCAGTATTTT	NA	TRBJ2-3	TRBV11-3	NA	15
CASSEGVGELFF	TGTGCCAGCAGTGAGGGCGTCGGGGAGCTGTTTTTT	once	TRBJ2-2	TRBV2	NA	12
CASSETGTSGHEQFF	TGTGCCAGCAGCGAAACCGGGACTAGCGGGCATGAGCAGTTCTTC	once	TRBJ2-1	TRBV7-3	TRBD2	15
CASSSKRELQFSETQYF	TGTGCCAGCAGCTCTAAACGGGAACTCCAGTTTTCAGAGACCCAGTACTTC	NA	TRBJ2-5	TRBV5-6	NA	17
CATSSGEETQYF	TGTGCCACCTCTAGCGGGGAAGAGACCCAGTACTTC	NA	TRBJ2-5	TRBV5-6	TRBD2	12
CASSQDAGAGEKLFF	TGTGCCAGCAGCCAAGACGCGGGGGCAGGTGAAAAACTGTTTTTT	NA	TRBJ1-4	TRBV14	NA	15
CASHNDRPIDNEQFF	TGTGCCAGCCATAACGACAGGCCCATCGACAATGAGCAGTTCTTC	NA	TRBJ2-1	TRBV6-1	NA	15
CASSLQRGGLGELFF	TGTGCCAGCAGCTTACAGCGGGGGGGCCTCGGGGAGCTGTTTTTT	NA	TRBJ2-2	TRBV11-2	TRBD2	15
CAIRRDRGHTGELFF	TGTGCCATCAGGAGGGACAGGGGGCACACCGGGGAGCTGTTTTTT	NA	TRBJ2-2	TRBV10-3	TRBD1	15
CASSPGSQPQHF	TGTGCCAGCAGCCCGGGGAGTCAGCCCCAGCATTTT	NA	TRBJ1-5	TRBV2	NA	12
CSVEPLRNTEAFF	TGCAGCGTTGAACCTCTAAGGAACACTGAAGCTTTCTTT	NA	TRBJ1-1	TRBV29-1	NA	13
CASSLLAVSTDTQYF	TGTGCCAGCAGCCTACTCGCGGTTAGCACAGATACGCAGTATTTT	NA	TRBJ2-3	TRBV11-2	NA	15
CASRPTLDWPRNSYEQYF	TGTGCCAGCAGGCCAACATTGGACTGGCCCCGGAATTCCTACGAGCAGTACTTC	NA	TRBJ2-7	TRBV2	NA	18
CSVGVWWNTEAFF	TGCAGCGTAGGGGTGTGGTGGAACACTGAAGCTTTCTTT	NA	TRBJ1-1	TRBV29-1	NA	13
CASSLWTGPAQYF	TGTGCCAGCAGCTTATGGACAGGGCCGGCCCAGTACTTC	NA	TRBJ2-5	TRBV7-2	TRBD1	13